This section outlines one T cell receptor beta chain sequence together with its context. What it binds is unknown. This PCR relied on a set of 60 Vbeta primers and 13 Jbeta primers. Sequencing used immunoSEQ multiplex PCR; TCRdb keeps in-frame clones, though not all of them. The top ten hold around 7.3% of the sample, which has 72,000 or so clones, about 68% seen once. This sample was taken from a study of cytomegalovirus exposure and HLA in healthy donors. Findings and caveats of the study: Prior analysis indicated that the majority of TCR beta V segments exhibited productivity approximately 87% or approximately 30% of the time. In vitro checks showed that a few CMV-associated chains really do target CMV antigens. With high specificity and sensitivity, the classifier reportedly diagnosed cytomegalovirus status.

This TCR was sampled from a woman aged 25 to 39 in good health and CMV-seropositive. The source material was PBMCs.

For the CDR3, the DNA is TGTGCCAGCAGCCTACTAACGGGAGGGATTCCCTACGAGCAGTACTTC. Protein product: CASSLLTGGIPYEQYF. The chain recombines TRBV11-2 with TRBJ2-7; 8 bases map to TRBD2. Germline-derived CDR1 and CDR2 are SGHAT and FQNNGV. Trimming cost V 5 bases and J 2 bases; bases outside gene matches: 11. This CDR3 has 16 amino acids.